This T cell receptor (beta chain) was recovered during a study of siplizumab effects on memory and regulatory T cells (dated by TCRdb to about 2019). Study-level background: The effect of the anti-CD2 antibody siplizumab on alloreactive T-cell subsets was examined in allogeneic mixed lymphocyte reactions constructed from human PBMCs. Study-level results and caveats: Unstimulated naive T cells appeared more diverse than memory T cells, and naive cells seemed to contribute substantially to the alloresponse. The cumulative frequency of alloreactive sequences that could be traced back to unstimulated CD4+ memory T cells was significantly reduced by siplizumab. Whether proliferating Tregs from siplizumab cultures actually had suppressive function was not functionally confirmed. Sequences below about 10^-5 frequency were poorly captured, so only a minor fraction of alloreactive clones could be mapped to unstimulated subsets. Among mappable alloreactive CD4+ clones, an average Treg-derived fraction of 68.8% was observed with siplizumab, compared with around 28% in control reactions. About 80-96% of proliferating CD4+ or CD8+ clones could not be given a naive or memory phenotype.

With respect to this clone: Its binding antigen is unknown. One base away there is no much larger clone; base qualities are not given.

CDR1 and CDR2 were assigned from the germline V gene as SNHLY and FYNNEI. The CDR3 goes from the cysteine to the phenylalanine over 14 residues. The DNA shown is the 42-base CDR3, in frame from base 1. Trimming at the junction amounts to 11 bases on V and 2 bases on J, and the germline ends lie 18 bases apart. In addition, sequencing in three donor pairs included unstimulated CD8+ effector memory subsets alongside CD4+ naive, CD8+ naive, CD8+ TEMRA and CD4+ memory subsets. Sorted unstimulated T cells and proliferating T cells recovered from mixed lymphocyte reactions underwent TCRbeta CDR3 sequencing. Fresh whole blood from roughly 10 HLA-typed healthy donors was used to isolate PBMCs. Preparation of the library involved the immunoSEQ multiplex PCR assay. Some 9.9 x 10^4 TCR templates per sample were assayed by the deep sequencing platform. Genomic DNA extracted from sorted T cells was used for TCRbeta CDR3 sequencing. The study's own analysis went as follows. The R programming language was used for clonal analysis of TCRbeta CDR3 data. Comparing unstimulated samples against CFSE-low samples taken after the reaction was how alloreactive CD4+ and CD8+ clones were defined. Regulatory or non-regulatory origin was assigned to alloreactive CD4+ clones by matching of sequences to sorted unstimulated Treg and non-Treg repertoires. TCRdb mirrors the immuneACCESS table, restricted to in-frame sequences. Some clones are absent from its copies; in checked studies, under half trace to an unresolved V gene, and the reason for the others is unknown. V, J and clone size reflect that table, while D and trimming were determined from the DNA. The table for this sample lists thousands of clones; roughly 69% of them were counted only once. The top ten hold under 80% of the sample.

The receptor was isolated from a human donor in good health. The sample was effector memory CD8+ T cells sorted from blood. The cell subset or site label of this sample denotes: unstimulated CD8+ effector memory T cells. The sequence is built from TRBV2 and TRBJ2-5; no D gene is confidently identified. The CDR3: CAAKTQADQETQYF. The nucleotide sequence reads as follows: TGTGCCGCAAAGACGCAGGCGGATCAAGAGACCCAGTACTTC.